This passage covers 13 T cell receptor beta chains from one sample sequenced in a study of cytomegalovirus exposure and HLA in healthy donors. The PCR used 60 Vbeta and 13 Jbeta primers. Clones were read by immunoSEQ multiplex PCR, and TCRdb kept only the in-frame ones, dropping some. Of about 200,000 clones in the sample, 70% were seen once. Sample: PBMCs. These receptor sequences come from a man aged 35-49 years in good health and CMV-seropositive.

This clone was found a few times. The chain has TRBV6-6 and TRBJ1-4; D uncertain. Trimming removed 6 bases at V and 8 bases at J, with 10 bases between. Germline CDR1 is MNHNY and CDR2 is SVGAGI (reference sequence). This CDR3 is built from 12 residues. CDR3 nucleotide sequence: TGTGCCAGCAGCCACAATGCAGAAAAACTGTTTTTT. Translation gives CASSHNAEKLFF.

The chain uses TRBV18 and TRBJ1-1, with 7 bases matching TRBD1. V lost 4 bases to trimming and J lost 4 bases; unmatched junction nucleotides: 6. Germline V lookup: CDR1 KGHSH, CDR2 LQKENI. The CDR3 spans 14 residues. The CDR3 spells CASSLDRVGTEAFF. The CDR3 DNA sequence: TGTGCCAGCTCACTCGACAGGGTAGGCACTGAAGCTTTCTTT.

The chain links TRBV6-6 to TRBJ2-3; TRBD1 matches 7 bases. J gave up 3 bases and V 6 bases, and 9 bases lay outside the gene matches. Germline CDR1 reads MNHNY; CDR2 reads SVGAGI (reference sequence). The CDR3 totals 15 residues. The CDR3 DNA sequence: TGTGCCAGCAGACTGACAGGGCTGGAGACAGATACGCAGTATTTT. Translating gives CASRLTGLETDTQYF.

The J gene is TRBJ2-5, the V gene TRBV10-3; D gene uncertain. The J call may be mistaken, given a closer DNA end match to TRBJ2-7. The germline gives CDR1 ENHRY, CDR2 SYGVKD. CDR3 size: 13 residues. The chain's CDR3 is CAISRDITYEQYF. For the CDR3, the DNA is TGTGCCATCTCTCGAGACATTACCTACGAGCAGTACTTC.

The chain recombines TRBV7-9 with TRBJ2-3; possibly TRBD1 for D (6 bases). The CDR3 has 19 residues. Germline CDR1 and CDR2: SEHNR and FQNEAQ (reference sequence). Trimming took off 5 bases at V and 0 bases at J, with 24 bases between the two ends. The CDR3 bases are TGTGCCAGCAGCCCCATGAGGGGGAACTTTATCGTTAGCACAGATACGCAGTATTTT. Amino acid sequence: CASSPMRGNFIVSTDTQYF.

The chain carries TRBV7-8 and TRBJ1-2; D gene unclear. The CDR3 covers 13 residues. Trimming removed 0 bases from V and 4 bases from J, with 6 bases in between. Germline assignment: CDR1 SGHVS and CDR2 FQNEAQ. CDR3 bases: TGTGCCAGCAGCTTAGCGGGGAGCTATGGCTACACCTTC. It yields the protein CASSLAGSYGYTF.

The V call is TRBV5-1, the J call TRBJ2-5; TRBD1 agrees at 11 bases. The CDR3 sequence is 17 residues long. Germline values: CDR1 SGHRS, CDR2 YFSETQ. Trimming at V came to 2 bases and at J to 2 bases, leaving 8 bases not matched to a gene. This CDR3 is CASSLIRDRGNQETQYF. The CDR3 nucleotides are TGCGCCAGCAGCTTAATAAGGGACAGGGGGAATCAAGAGACCCAGTACTTC.

The V call is TRBV9, the J call TRBJ2-5; tentative D call: TRBD1 (5 bases). The J call may be wrong; the DNA end is better matched by TRBJ2-7. The germline V gene encodes CDR1 SGDLS and CDR2 YYNGEE. This CDR3 comprises 13 residues. The CDR3 bases are TGTGCCAGCTCACGCGACAGTTCCTACGAGCAGTACTTC. Translating gives CASSRDSSYEQYF.

The chain has TRBV18 and TRBJ2-7; TRBD2 might be the D (7 bases). This CDR3 has 14 amino acids. V shed 1 base and J shed 6 bases, with 13 bases lying between them. Germline V gene sequence: CDR1 KGHSH, CDR2 LQKENI. CDR3 sequence: CASSPLKGGGEQYF. CDR3 bases: TGTGCCAGCTCACCACTTAAGGGAGGGGGCGAGCAGTACTTC.

The V and J genes are TRBV2 and TRBJ1-5, with a possible D match to TRBD1 (6 bases). The germline V gene encodes CDR1 SNHLY and CDR2 FYNNEI. The ends were cut back, 6 bases at V and 8 bases at J, with 11 bases in the middle. This CDR3 comprises 12 residues. In nucleotides, the CDR3 is TGTGCCAGCAGCGACAGGAAAAAGCCCCAGCATTTT. It yields the protein CASSDRKKPQHF.

This chain joins TRBV28 and TRBJ1-2; D not resolved. The CDR3 has 14 amino acids. Looked up from germline, CDR1 is MDHEN and CDR2 is SYDVKM. Trimming took off 4 bases at V and 6 bases at J, with 15 bases between the two ends. The CDR3 nucleotides read TGTGCCAGCAGTTCACCTAGGTTCCGTGATGGCTACACCTTC. Translating gives CASSSPRFRDGYTF.

The rearrangement joins TRBV25-1 to TRBJ2-1, with TRBD2 matching over 7 bases. V was clipped by 1 base and J by 8 bases; unmatched bases: 8. This CDR3 comprises 15 residues. Germline-derived CDR1 and CDR2 are MGHDK and SYGVNS. CDR3 DNA sequence: TGTGCCAGCAGTGAATTCGTGACTAGCCTCCATGAGCAGTTCTTC. It encodes CASSEFVTSLHEQFF. Drawing the rest from reference TRBV25-1 and TRBJ2-1, the complete variable domain is EADIYQTPRYLVIGTGKKITLECSQTMGHDKMYWYQQDPGMELHLIHYSYGVNSTEKGDLSSESTVSRIRTEHFPLTLESARPSHTSQYLCASSEFVTSLHEQFFGPGTRLTVL.

This chain connects TRBV7-9 to TRBJ2-5, with 7 positions matching TRBD2. The CDR3 totals 10 residues. V was pared by 5 bases and J by 11 bases, with 2 bases of the junction left unmatched. Germline CDR1 is SEHNR and CDR2 is FQNEAQ (reference sequence). The CDR3 region has the DNA TGTGCCAGCAGCCAAGCGGGGCAGTACTTC. It yields the protein CASSQAGQYF.